The present TCR beta chain was sequenced within a study of cytomegalovirus exposure and HLA in healthy donors. Study details: Unique TCR beta sequences numbering some 120 million came from about 179 million T cells in an earlier analysis. Regarding the study as a whole: Excluded: some indistinguishable V segments such as TRBV6-2 and TRBV6-3. CMV serostatus alone was available as immune exposure information.

Primers: 60 Vbeta forward and 13 Jbeta reverse. How the authors handled the data: It was a later analysis that counted tens of millions of unique TCR beta chains, of which roughly 11 million were shared. Clones were read by immunoSEQ multiplex PCR, and TCRdb kept only the in-frame ones, dropping some. That table is the source of V, J and clone size, and D and trimming were worked out from the DNA. The sample carries a few hundred thousand clones, approximately 82% recorded once. About this clone: Its antigen is unknown.

This CDR3 comprises 15 residues. With 0 bases clipped from V and 4 bases from J, the junction kept 4 bases outside the gene matches. Germline CDR1 reads SGHDT; CDR2 reads YYEEEE. The receptor's source is a woman aged 55 to 70 in good health and CMV-seropositive. The rearrangement links TRBV5-6 to TRBJ1-2; 9 bases map to TRBD1. The sequenced sample consisted of PBMCs. CDR3 in amino acids: CASSLDRGLGYGYTF. CDR3 DNA: TGTGCCAGCAGCTTGGACAGGGGGCTTGGCTATGGCTACACCTTC.